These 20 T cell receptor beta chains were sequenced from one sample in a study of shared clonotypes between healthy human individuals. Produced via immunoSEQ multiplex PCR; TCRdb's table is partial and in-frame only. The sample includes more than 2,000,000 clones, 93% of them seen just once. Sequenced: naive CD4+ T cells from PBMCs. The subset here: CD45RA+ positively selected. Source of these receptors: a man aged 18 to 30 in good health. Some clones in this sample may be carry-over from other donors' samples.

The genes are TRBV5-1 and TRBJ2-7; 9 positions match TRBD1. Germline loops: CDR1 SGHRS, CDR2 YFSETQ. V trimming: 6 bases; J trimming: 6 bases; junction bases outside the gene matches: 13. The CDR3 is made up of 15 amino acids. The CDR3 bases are TGCGCCAGCAACCCGGGAGGACAGGGGAGGCGCGAGCAGTACTTC. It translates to CASNPGGQGRREQYF.

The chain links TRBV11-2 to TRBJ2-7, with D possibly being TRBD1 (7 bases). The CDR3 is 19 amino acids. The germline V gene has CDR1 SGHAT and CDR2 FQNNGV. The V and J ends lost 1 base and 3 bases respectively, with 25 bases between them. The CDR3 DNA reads TGTGCCAGCAGCTTAGGGGGACAGAACTACTGGACTACCCACTACGAGCAGTACTTC. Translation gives CASSLGGQNYWTTHYEQYF.

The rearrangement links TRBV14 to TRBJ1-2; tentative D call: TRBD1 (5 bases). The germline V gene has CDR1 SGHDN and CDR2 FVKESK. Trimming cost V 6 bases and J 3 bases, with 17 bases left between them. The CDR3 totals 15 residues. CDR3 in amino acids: CASSKTEGFDYGYTF. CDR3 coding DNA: TGTGCCAGCAGTAAAACGGAGGGGTTCGACTATGGCTACACCTTC.

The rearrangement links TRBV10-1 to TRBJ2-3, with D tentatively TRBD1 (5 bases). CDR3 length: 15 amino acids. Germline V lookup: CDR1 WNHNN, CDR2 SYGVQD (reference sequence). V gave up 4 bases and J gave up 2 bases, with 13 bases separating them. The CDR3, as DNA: TGCGCCAGCAGTGGGGGCCCAATCCACACAGATACGCAGTATTTT. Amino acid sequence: CASSGGPIHTDTQYF.

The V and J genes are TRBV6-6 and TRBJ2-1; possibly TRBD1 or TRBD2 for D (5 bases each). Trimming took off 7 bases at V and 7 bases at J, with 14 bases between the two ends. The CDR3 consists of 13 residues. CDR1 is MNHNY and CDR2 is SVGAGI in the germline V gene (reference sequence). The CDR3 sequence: CASTGTARNEQFF. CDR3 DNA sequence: TGTGCCAGCACTGGGACGGCAAGAAATGAGCAGTTCTTC.

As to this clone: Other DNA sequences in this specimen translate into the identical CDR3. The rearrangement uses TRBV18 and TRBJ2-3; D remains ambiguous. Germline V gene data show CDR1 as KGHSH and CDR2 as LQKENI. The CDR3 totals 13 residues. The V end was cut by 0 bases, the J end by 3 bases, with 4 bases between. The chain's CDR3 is CASSPPGTDTQYF. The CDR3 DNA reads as TGTGCCAGCTCACCACCGGGAACAGATACGCAGTATTTT.

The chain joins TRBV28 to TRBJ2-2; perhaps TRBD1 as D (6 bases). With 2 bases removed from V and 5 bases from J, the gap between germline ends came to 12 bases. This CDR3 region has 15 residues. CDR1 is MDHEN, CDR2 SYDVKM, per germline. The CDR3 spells CASSLQGLSTGELFF. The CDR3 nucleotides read TGTGCCAGCAGTTTACAGGGGCTATCAACCGGGGAGCTGTTTTTT.

The CDR3 region has the DNA TGCGCCAGCAGCCCCATCTACACTCTGGGTAATGAGCAGTTCTTC. Its translation is CASSPIYTLGNEQFF. This rearrangement joins TRBV4-1 to TRBJ2-1, with D hard to call. Germline loops: CDR1 MGHRA, CDR2 YSYEKL. V was pared by 4 bases and J by 7 bases, with 17 bases between. The length of the CDR3 is 15 residues.

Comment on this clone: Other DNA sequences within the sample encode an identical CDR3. The CDR3 loop is CASSPTGASNQPQHF. For the CDR3, the DNA is TGTGCCAGCAGCCCGACAGGGGCGAGCAATCAGCCCCAGCATTTT. The chain has TRBV28 and TRBJ1-5; TRBD1 matches at 8 bases. Germline loops: CDR1 MDHEN, CDR2 SYDVKM. The CDR3 loop spans 15 amino acids. V was pared by 6 bases and J by 1 base, with 5 bases of the junction left unmatched.

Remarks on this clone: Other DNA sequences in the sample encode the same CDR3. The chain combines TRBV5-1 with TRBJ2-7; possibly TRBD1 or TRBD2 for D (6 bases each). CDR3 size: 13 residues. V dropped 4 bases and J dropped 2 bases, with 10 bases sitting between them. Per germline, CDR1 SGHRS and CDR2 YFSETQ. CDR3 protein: CASSPEGAYEQYF. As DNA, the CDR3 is TGCGCCAGCAGCCCGGAGGGGGCCTACGAGCAGTACTTC. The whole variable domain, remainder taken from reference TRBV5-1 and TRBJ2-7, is KAGVTQTPRYLIKTRGQQVTLSCSPISGHRSVSWYQQTPGQGLQFLFEYFSETQRNKGNFPGRFSGRQFSNSRSEMNVSTLELGDSALYLCASSPEGAYEQYFGPGTRLTVT.

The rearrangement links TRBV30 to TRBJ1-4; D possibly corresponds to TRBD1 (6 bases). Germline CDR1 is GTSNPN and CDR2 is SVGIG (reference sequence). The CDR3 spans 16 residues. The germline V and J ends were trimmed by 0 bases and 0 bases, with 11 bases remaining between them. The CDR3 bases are TGTGCCTGGAGTGTTTGGAGGGGGGCAACTAATGAAAAACTGTTTTTT. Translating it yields CAWSVWRGATNEKLFF. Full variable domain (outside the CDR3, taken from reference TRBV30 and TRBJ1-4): SQTIHQWPATLVQPVGSPLSLECTVEGTSNPNLYWYRQAAGRGLQLLFYSVGIGQISSEVPQNLSASRPQDRQFILSSKKLLLSDSGFYLCAWSVWRGATNEKLFFGSGTQLSVL.

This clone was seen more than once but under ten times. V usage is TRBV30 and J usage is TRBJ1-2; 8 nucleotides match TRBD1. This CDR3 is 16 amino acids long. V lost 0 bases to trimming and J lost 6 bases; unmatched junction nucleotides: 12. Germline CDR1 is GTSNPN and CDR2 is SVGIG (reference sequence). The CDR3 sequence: CAWSVSGGAVWNGYTF. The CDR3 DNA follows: TGTGCCTGGAGTGTATCAGGGGGCGCGGTTTGGAATGGCTACACCTTC.

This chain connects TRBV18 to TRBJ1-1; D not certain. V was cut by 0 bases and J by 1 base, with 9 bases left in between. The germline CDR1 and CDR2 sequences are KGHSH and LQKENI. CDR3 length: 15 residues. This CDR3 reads CASSPPEGGNTEAFF. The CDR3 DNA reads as TGTGCCAGCTCACCACCTGAGGGCGGGAACACTGAAGCTTTCTTT.

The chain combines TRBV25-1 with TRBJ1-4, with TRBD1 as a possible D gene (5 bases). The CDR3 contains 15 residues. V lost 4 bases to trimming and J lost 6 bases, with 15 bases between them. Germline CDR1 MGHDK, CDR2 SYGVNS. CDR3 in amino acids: CASSGRAREYEKLFF. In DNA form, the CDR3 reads TGTGCCAGCAGTGGCCGGGCCAGGGAATATGAAAAACTGTTTTTT. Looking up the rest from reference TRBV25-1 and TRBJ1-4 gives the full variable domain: EADIYQTPRYLVIGTGKKITLECSQTMGHDKMYWYQQDPGMELHLIHYSYGVNSTEKGDLSSESTVSRIRTEHFPLTLESARPSHTSQYLCASSGRAREYEKLFFGSGTQLSVL.

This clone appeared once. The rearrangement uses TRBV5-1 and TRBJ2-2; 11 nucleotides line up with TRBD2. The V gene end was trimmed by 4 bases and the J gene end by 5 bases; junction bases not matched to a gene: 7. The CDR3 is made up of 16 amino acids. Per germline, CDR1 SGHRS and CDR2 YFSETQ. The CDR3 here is CASSLTSGRTTGELFF. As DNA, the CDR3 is TGCGCCAGCAGCCTAACTAGCGGGAGAACGACCGGGGAGCTGTTTTTT.

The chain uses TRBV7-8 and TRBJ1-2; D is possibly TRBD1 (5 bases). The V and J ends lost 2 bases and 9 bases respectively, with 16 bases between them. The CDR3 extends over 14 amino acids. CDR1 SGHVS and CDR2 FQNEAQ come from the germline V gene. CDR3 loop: CASSLRRAGSSYTF. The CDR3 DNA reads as TGTGCCAGCAGCTTAAGGAGGGCAGGGAGTAGCTACACCTTC.

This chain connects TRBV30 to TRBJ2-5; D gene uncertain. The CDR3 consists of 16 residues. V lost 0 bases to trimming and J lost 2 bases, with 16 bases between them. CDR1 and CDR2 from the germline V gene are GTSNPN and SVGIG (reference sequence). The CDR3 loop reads CAWSVGVFRSQETQYF. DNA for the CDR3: TGTGCCTGGAGTGTTGGTGTATTCCGATCTCAAGAGACCCAGTACTTC.

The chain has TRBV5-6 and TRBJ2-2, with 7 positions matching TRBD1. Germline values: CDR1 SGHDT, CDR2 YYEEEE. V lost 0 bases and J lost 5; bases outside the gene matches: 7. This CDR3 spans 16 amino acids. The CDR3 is CASSLAGQRPTGELFF. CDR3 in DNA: TGTGCCAGCAGCTTGGCGGGACAGCGCCCGACCGGGGAGCTGTTTTTT.

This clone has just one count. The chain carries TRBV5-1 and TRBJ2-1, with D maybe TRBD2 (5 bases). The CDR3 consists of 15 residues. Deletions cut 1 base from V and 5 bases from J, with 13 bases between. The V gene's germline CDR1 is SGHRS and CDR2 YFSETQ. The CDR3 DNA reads TGCGCCAGCAGCTTGTCATTGACGGGGAACAATGAGCAGTTCTTC. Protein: CASSLSLTGNNEQFF.

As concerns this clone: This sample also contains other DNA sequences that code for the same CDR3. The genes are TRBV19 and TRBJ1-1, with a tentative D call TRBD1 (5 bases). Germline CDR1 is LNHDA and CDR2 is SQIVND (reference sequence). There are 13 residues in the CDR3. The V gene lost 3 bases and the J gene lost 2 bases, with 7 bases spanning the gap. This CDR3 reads CASSIGGNTEAFF. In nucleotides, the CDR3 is TGTGCCAGTAGTATTGGGGGAAACACTGAAGCTTTCTTT.